One T cell receptor (beta chain) is described in this entry. As yet, its antigen is unknown. This table comes from immunoSEQ multiplex PCR, and its TCRdb copy is limited to in-frame clones, with some not included. The table shows roughly 120,000 clones, with roughly 91% occurring only once. The sample comes from a study of T cell responses to AZD1222 COVID-19 vaccine. Points from the study as a whole: Baseline antibody screening turned up just a handful of seropositive AZD1222 recipients. Nearly half of spike-specific TCRs reportedly target variant regions that are unmutated in the B.1.351 and B.1.1.7 variants. White British people made up most donors, females outnumbered males, and clonal diversity was possibly underestimated.

The V end was cut by 1 base, the J end by 0 bases, with 13 bases between. CDR3 length equals 17 residues. The germline CDR1 and CDR2 sequences are LNHDA and SQIVND (reference sequence). Sequences were derived from peripheral blood, sampled 28 days after the second AZD1222 dose. The receptor comes from an adult who received the AZD1222 COVID-19 vaccine. V gene TRBV19 combines with J gene TRBJ2-1; possibly TRBD1 for D (6 bases). CDR3 loop: CASSIATGLSSYNEQFF. The CDR3, as DNA: TGTGCCAGTAGTATAGCTACAGGGCTAAGCTCCTACAATGAGCAGTTCTTC.